Each of the 16 T cell receptor beta chains below was sequenced from the same sample in a study of shared clonotypes between healthy human individuals. TCRdb's copy holds only in-frame clones and misses some; the assay was immunoSEQ multiplex PCR. The sample lists hundreds of thousands of clones, 60% to 75% occurring once. The sample was memory CD4+ T cells sorted from blood. Subset reported: CD45RA-negative fraction. The origin of the receptors is a woman in her 30s in good health.

This rearrangement joins TRBV4-1 to TRBJ1-1; D is ambiguous. V lost 3 bases, J lost 1 base, and 12 bases lay in between. The germline V gene has CDR1 MGHRA and CDR2 YSYEKL. The CDR3 totals 15 residues. For the CDR3, the DNA is TGCGCCAGCAGCCAGATACTAAGGACGAACACTGAAGCTTTCTTT. Translated: CASSQILRTNTEAFF.

This clone has more than one count but fewer than ten. This sequence joins TRBV30 and TRBJ2-7, with 7 bases identical to TRBD1. CDR3 length equals 13 residues. The trim removed 7 bases at V and 3 bases at J, leaving 9 bases unmatched. Germline values: CDR1 GTSNPN, CDR2 SVGIG (reference sequence). The CDR3 coding sequence is TGTGCCTCTAGGACAGGTGGCGGCTACGAGCAGTACTTC. Translating it yields CASRTGGGYEQYF.

This chain links TRBV6-1 with TRBJ2-1, with TRBD2 matching over 15 bases. This CDR3 region has 15 residues. V gave up 4 bases and J gave up 8 bases; unmatched junction bases: 3. The germline CDR1 and CDR2 sequences are MNHNS and SASEGT. The CDR3 sequence is CASSAGTSGRHEQFF. The CDR3 DNA sequence: TGTGCCAGCAGTGCAGGGACTAGCGGGAGGCATGAGCAGTTCTTC.

The V gene is TRBV28, the J gene TRBJ1-2, with a tentative D call TRBD1 (5 bases). Germline V gene lookup returns CDR1 MDHEN and CDR2 SYDVKM. The ends were cut back, 7 bases at V and 4 bases at J, with 22 bases in the middle. There are 16 residues in the CDR3. This chain's CDR3 is CASIALGAGPFYGYTF. DNA of the CDR3: TGTGCCAGCATCGCCCTAGGGGCAGGTCCATTCTATGGCTACACCTTC.

This clone was seen once. The V gene is TRBV30, the J gene TRBJ2-1; D is unresolved. Germline lookup yields CDR1 GTSNPN and CDR2 SVGIG (reference sequence). The CDR3 is 13 residues long. Trimming removed 1 base from V and 2 bases from J, with 6 bases in between. The chain's CDR3 is CAWSGLAYNEQFF. CDR3 coding DNA: TGTGCCTGGAGTGGTCTAGCCTACAATGAGCAGTTCTTC.

V is TRBV28 and J is TRBJ1-5; D unresolved. Germline V CDR1 and CDR2: MDHEN, SYDVKM. This CDR3 has 14 residues. The V end lost 8 bases, the J end lost 4 bases, and 15 bases lay between the germline ends. The CDR3 DNA is TGTGCCAGCGGTACGGTCGGGATTAATCAGCCCCAGCATTTT. Translation gives CASGTVGINQPQHF. The full variable domain, rest sourced from reference TRBV28 and TRBJ1-5, is DVKVTQSSRYLVKRTGEKVFLECVQDMDHENMFWYRQDPGLGLRLIYFSYDVKMKEKGDIPEGYSVSREKKERFSLILESASTNQTSMYLCASGTVGINQPQHFGDGTRLSIL.

This clone was observed once. V and J are TRBV2 and TRBJ2-2; tentatively, D is TRBD1 or TRBD2 (5 bases each). The length of the CDR3 is 15 residues. Trimming left V 6 bases short and J 0 bases short, with 11 bases between. Germline values: CDR1 SNHLY, CDR2 FYNNEI. The CDR3 sequence: CASSKGPTNTGELFF. The CDR3, as DNA: TGTGCCAGCAGCAAGGGACCGACGAACACCGGGGAGCTGTTTTTT.

The V and J genes are TRBV10-1 and TRBJ2-1; D might be TRBD2 (6 bases). Germline lookup yields CDR1 WNHNN and CDR2 SYGVQD (reference sequence). Trimming took off 0 bases at V and 6 bases at J, with 9 bases between the two ends. This CDR3 has 14 amino acids. CDR3 sequence reads: CASSESLEGNEQFF. CDR3 nucleotide sequence: TGCGCCAGCAGTGAGTCGTTGGAGGGCAATGAGCAGTTCTTC.

J is TRBJ1-2 and V is TRBV28; maybe TRBD1 (6 bases). Germline V lookup: CDR1 MDHEN, CDR2 SYDVKM. This CDR3 contains 14 residues. The germline V and J ends were trimmed by 3 bases and 6 bases, with 14 bases remaining between them. CDR3 residues: CASSLGARVDGYTF. The CDR3 DNA sequence: TGTGCCAGCAGTTTGGGGGCTCGTGTCGATGGCTACACCTTC.

The CDR3 sequence: CASSLRETWDEQFF. The DNA of the CDR3 is TGCGCCAGCAGCTTACGGGAGACCTGGGATGAGCAGTTCTTC. V is TRBV5-1 and J is TRBJ2-1; possible D gene TRBD2, 6 bases. V lost 2 bases, J lost 8 bases, and 14 bases lay in between. Germline V gives CDR1 SGHRS, CDR2 YFSETQ. The CDR3 runs to 14 residues.

The chain links TRBV19 to TRBJ2-3; the match to TRBD1 covers 7 bases. The germline gives CDR1 LNHDA, CDR2 SQIVND (reference sequence). This CDR3 has 15 residues. V was clipped by 5 bases and J by 0 bases; unmatched bases: 5. The CDR3 sequence is CASSSGTVSTDTQYF. CDR3 nucleotides: TGTGCCAGTAGTTCGGGGACAGTTAGCACAGATACGCAGTATTTT.

This sequence joins TRBV11-3 and TRBJ2-1; 10 bases fit TRBD2. Germline V gene lookup returns CDR1 SGHNT and CDR2 YENEEA. With 2 bases clipped from V and 9 bases from J, the junction kept 10 bases outside the gene matches. This CDR3 comprises 16 residues. CDR3 residues: CASSLLAGVSGVEQFF. In DNA form, the CDR3 reads TGTGCCAGCAGCTTACTAGCGGGAGTAAGTGGGGTTGAGCAGTTCTTC.

Details on this clone: A far larger clone differs by one base, so this is likely a read error. Different DNA sequences within this sample yield the same CDR3. This chain joins TRBV28 and TRBJ2-4; tentatively, D is TRBD2 (6 bases). The CDR3 is 17 amino acids. Looked up from germline, CDR1 is MDHEN and CDR2 is SYDVKM. CDR3 protein: CASSQSDGGWGKNIQYF. The CDR3 DNA is TGTGCCAGCAGCCAATCAGACGGGGGATGGGGCAAAAATATTCAGTACTTC.

This clone was seen a single time. J is TRBJ2-3 and V is TRBV28; 13 bases are a match to TRBD2. Unmatched junction bases numbered 11, after V lost 5 bases and J lost 3 bases. Looked up from germline, CDR1 is MDHEN and CDR2 is SYDVKM. This CDR3 contains 18 residues. As DNA, the CDR3 is TGTGCCAGCAGTCTCGGGACTAGCGGGATTAGTGGGACAGATACGCAGTATTTT. Amino acid sequence: CASSLGTSGISGTDTQYF.

A few counts support this clone. This sequence joins TRBV11-2 and TRBJ1-3, with TRBD1 identical over 8 bases. V was clipped by 4 bases and J by 4 bases; unmatched bases: 9. CDR3 length: 16 residues. Germline V gives CDR1 SGHAT, CDR2 FQNNGV. The CDR3 protein is CASSYRGEPPGNTIYF. For the CDR3, the DNA is TGTGCCAGCAGCTACAGGGGGGAACCCCCGGGAAACACCATATATTTT.

The chain uses TRBV7-9 and TRBJ2-3; 7 bases are a match to TRBD2. Trimming cost V 10 bases and J 0 bases; bases outside gene matches: 7. Germline loops: CDR1 SEHNR, CDR2 FQNEAQ (reference sequence). This CDR3 contains 14 residues. In DNA form, the CDR3 reads TGTGCCACCCCTAGCGGAGTTAGCACAGATACGCAGTATTTT. This encodes CATPSGVSTDTQYF.